Given below is one T cell receptor (beta chain) in context. Its antigen is currently unknown. Profiling relied on immunoSEQ multiplex PCR, and the TCRdb table lists in-frame clones only, not all of them. The sample yields approximately 180,000 clones, 88% seen once. The sample comes from a study of T cell responses to AZD1222 COVID-19 vaccine. Regarding the study as a whole: When two AZD1222 doses had been given, Spike-specific TCR breadth and depth rose.

The sequence was collected from an adult who received the AZD1222 COVID-19 vaccine. The input for sequencing was peripheral blood, taken 28 days after the second AZD1222 dose.

The CDR3 sequence: CAISEQLAGLYTGELFF. The CDR3, as DNA: TGTGCCATCAGTGAACAACTAGCGGGGTTATACACCGGGGAGCTGTTTTTT. The gene calls are TRBV10-3 and TRBJ2-2, with TRBD2 matching over 10 bases. This CDR3 is built from 17 residues. V lost 3 bases and J lost 3; bases outside the gene matches: 7. CDR1 ENHRY and CDR2 SYGVKD come from the germline V gene.